The rows below give T cell receptor beta chains drawn from one sample of a study of blood T cells in healthy people across ages. TCRdb recomputed calls from the 5' RACE reads with MiXCR, one row per CDR3 protein. The sample has approximately 1,000,000 distinct CDR3 sequences, under 45% seen once; the top ten hold approximately 20%. Source material: blood. The receptors shown here come from a woman aged 60-70 years in good health. Each CDR3 is given with its conserved first and last residue. D genes are given only for firm matches. A clone size is listed for some rows: how often the clone was seen (once, few, many), or a class if it is expanded.

V gene: TRBV5-1; J gene: TRBJ2-7; clone size: -; D gene: TRBD1; CDR3 DNA: TGCGCCAGCAGCGTGGGACAGGGGGCGGGAGAGCAGTACTTC; CDR3 protein: CASSVGQGAGEQYF
V gene: TRBV6-1; J gene: TRBJ2-7; clone size: once; D gene: -; CDR3 DNA: TGTGCCAGCAGTCCCTACGGGACACTTAACTACGAGCAGTACTTC; CDR3 protein: CASSPYGTLNYEQYF
V gene: TRBV6-6; J gene: TRBJ2-6; clone size: many; D gene: -; CDR3 DNA: TGTGCCAGTTTGAGCTCTGGGGCCAACGTCCTGACTTTC; CDR3 protein: CASLSSGANVLTF
V gene: TRBV29-1; J gene: TRBJ2-1; clone size: -; D gene: TRBD1; CDR3 DNA: TGCAGCGTTCAGAGGGGGCAGAGGCTTAGTGAGCAGTTCTTC; CDR3 protein: CSVQRGQRLSEQFF
V gene: TRBV5-1; J gene: TRBJ2-5; clone size: few; D gene: -; CDR3 DNA: TGCGCCAGCACCGTGGACTTCTCATATGGGGAGACCCAGTACTTC; CDR3 protein: CASTVDFSYGETQYF
V gene: TRBV6-6; J gene: TRBJ1-1; clone size: once; D gene: TRBD1; CDR3 DNA: TGTGCCAGCAGTTCCTCTCGGGACAGGGGATCCACTGAAGCTTTCTTT; CDR3 protein: CASSSSRDRGSTEAFF
V gene: TRBV9; J gene: TRBJ1-1; clone size: -; D gene: -; CDR3 DNA: TGTGCCAGCAGCGGACTACAGGGTACAGGGAGCGCCACTGAAGCTTTCTTT; CDR3 protein: CASSGLQGTGSATEAFF
V gene: TRBV7-9; J gene: TRBJ2-3; clone size: -; D gene: -; CDR3 DNA: TGTGCCAGCAGCTTAGCGCCGAGCAATTCAGATACGCAGTATTTT; CDR3 protein: CASSLAPSNSDTQYF
V gene: TRBV29-1; J gene: TRBJ2-1; clone size: few; D gene: TRBD2; CDR3 DNA: TGCAGCGTTGGGGGCGGGGGGTCAAGCTCCTACAATGAGCAGTTCTTC; CDR3 protein: CSVGGGGSSSYNEQFF
V gene: TRBV9; J gene: TRBJ2-6; clone size: -; D gene: -; CDR3 DNA: TGTGCCAGCAGCGCTTTTCGACAGGCGTTCGGTCCTGGGGCCAACGTCCTGACTTTC; CDR3 protein: CASSAFRQAFGPGANVLTF
V gene: TRBV29-1; J gene: TRBJ1-2; clone size: -; D gene: -; CDR3 DNA: TGCAGCGTTGAAGGAGGGGGGAACTATGGCTACACCTTC; CDR3 protein: CSVEGGGNYGYTF
V gene: TRBV6-2/TRBV6-3; J gene: TRBJ2-7; clone size: few; D gene: -; CDR3 DNA: TGTGCCAGCAGTCAGGACAGCTCCTACGAGCAGTACTTC; CDR3 protein: CASSQDSSYEQYF
V gene: TRBV6-5; J gene: TRBJ1-5; clone size: once; D gene: -; CDR3 DNA: TGTGCCAGCAGTTACGGGGCAGGGGCCCTAGGCCAGCCCCAGCATTTT; CDR3 protein: CASSYGAGALGQPQHF
V gene: TRBV7-6; J gene: TRBJ1-4; clone size: -; D gene: TRBD1; CDR3 DNA: TGTGCCAGCAGCCCCCCCAAGGGACAGAGTCAGGAAAAACTGTTTTTT; CDR3 protein: CASSPPKGQSQEKLFF
V gene: TRBV14; J gene: TRBJ1-4; clone size: -; D gene: TRBD1; CDR3 DNA: TGTGCCAGCAGGCACAGGGGGGGTGTGGCAACTAATGAAAAACTGTTTTTT; CDR3 protein: CASRHRGGVATNEKLFF
V gene: TRBV18; J gene: TRBJ2-3; clone size: -; D gene: TRBD1; CDR3 DNA: TGTGCCAGCTCACCGGACAGGGGGCGGGCGCAGTATTTT; CDR3 protein: CASSPDRGRAQYF
V gene: TRBV20-1; J gene: TRBJ1-2; clone size: -; D gene: TRBD1; CDR3 DNA: TGCAGTGCGGGCGGGACAGGGGGGAACTATGGCTACACCTTC; CDR3 protein: CSAGGTGGNYGYTF
V gene: TRBV6-6; J gene: TRBJ2-4; clone size: few; D gene: -; CDR3 DNA: TGTGCCAGCAGTCCGGCGGGAAACATTCAGTACTTC; CDR3 protein: CASSPAGNIQYF
V gene: TRBV7-9; J gene: TRBJ2-5; clone size: few; D gene: TRBD2; CDR3 DNA: TGTGCCAGCAGACTTTCGTCTAGCGGGGGTCAAGAGACCCAGTACTTC; CDR3 protein: CASRLSSSGGQETQYF
V gene: TRBV27; J gene: TRBJ2-5; clone size: -; D gene: -; CDR3 DNA: TGTGCCAGCAGTTTATATGGGGTCCCCGAAGAGACCCAGTACTTC; CDR3 protein: CASSLYGVPEETQYF
V gene: TRBV20-1; J gene: TRBJ2-1; clone size: -; D gene: TRBD1; CDR3 DNA: TGCAGTGCTAGACAGGGGGCACGGGATGAGCAGTTCTTC; CDR3 protein: CSARQGARDEQFF
V gene: TRBV6-6; J gene: TRBJ2-1; clone size: few; D gene: -; CDR3 DNA: TGTGCCAGCAGTTACTCGAGAGGGGCGGGTTACAATGAGCAGTTCTTC; CDR3 protein: CASSYSRGAGYNEQFF
V gene: TRBV5-1; J gene: TRBJ2-7; clone size: many; D gene: TRBD1; CDR3 DNA: TGCGCCAGCAGCGCGGGACAGGCCTACGAGCAGTACTTC; CDR3 protein: CASSAGQAYEQYF
V gene: TRBV6-5; J gene: TRBJ2-3; clone size: many; D gene: -; CDR3 DNA: TGTGCCAGCACGGGGACAGATACGCAGTATTTT; CDR3 protein: CASTGTDTQYF
V gene: TRBV2; J gene: TRBJ2-3; clone size: -; D gene: TRBD2; CDR3 DNA: TGTGCCATCCCGGGACTAGCGGGCGTCACAGATACGCAGTATTTT; CDR3 protein: CAIPGLAGVTDTQYF
V gene: TRBV15; J gene: TRBJ1-2; clone size: -; D gene: -; CDR3 DNA: TGTGCCACCAGCAGAGACCTGACAGGTTATGGCTACACCTTC; CDR3 protein: CATSRDLTGYGYTF
V gene: TRBV30; J gene: TRBJ2-2; clone size: -; D gene: TRBD1; CDR3 DNA: TGTGCCTGGAAAGACAGGGGGTCGAACACCGGGGAGCTGTTTTTT; CDR3 protein: CAWKDRGSNTGELFF
V gene: TRBV10-3; J gene: TRBJ2-1; clone size: -; D gene: -; CDR3 DNA: TGTGCCATCAATGAGTCCAGATTAGCTTACCAGTTCTTC; CDR3 protein: CAINESRLAYQFF
V gene: TRBV6-2/TRBV6-3; J gene: TRBJ1-4; clone size: few; D gene: -; CDR3 DNA: TGTGCCAGCGCCGACATAAATCCTAATGAAAAACTGTTTTTT; CDR3 protein: CASADINPNEKLFF
V gene: TRBV27; J gene: TRBJ1-2; clone size: few; D gene: TRBD1; CDR3 DNA: TGTGCCAGCAGTAAAGATACAGGGGCAGGGGTCTATGGCTACACCTTC; CDR3 protein: CASSKDTGAGVYGYTF